This T cell receptor (beta chain) stems from a study of beta chain features in type 1 diabetes. Study context: Cell yields, gender and age were comparable in patients and healthy donors.

Unmatched junction bases numbered 7, after V lost 5 bases and J lost 3 bases. The CDR3 runs 15 residues. CDR1 is MDHEN, CDR2 SYDVKM, per germline. Reverse transcribing all isolated RNA meant expressed TCRB transcripts were sequenced. Repertoires were generated with immunoSEQ multiplex PCR, while TCRdb's copy carries only in-frame clones and drops some. The sample records 95,000 to 110,000 clones, 28% being singletons. Points on this clone: Its antigen is currently unknown.

Study-level findings and limits: Type 1 diabetes patients had TCRB CDR3s that were shorter (moderately but significantly so) in all four CD4+ subsets.

This chain joins TRBV28 and TRBJ2-3, with 8 bases identical to TRBD1. The sample comprised central memory CD4+ T cells from blood. This sequence was found in a woman younger than 35 with type 1 diabetes. The CDR3 sequence is CASSTGQGGTDTQYF. CDR3 DNA sequence: TGTGCCAGCAGTACCGGACAGGGAGGAACAGATACGCAGTATTTT.